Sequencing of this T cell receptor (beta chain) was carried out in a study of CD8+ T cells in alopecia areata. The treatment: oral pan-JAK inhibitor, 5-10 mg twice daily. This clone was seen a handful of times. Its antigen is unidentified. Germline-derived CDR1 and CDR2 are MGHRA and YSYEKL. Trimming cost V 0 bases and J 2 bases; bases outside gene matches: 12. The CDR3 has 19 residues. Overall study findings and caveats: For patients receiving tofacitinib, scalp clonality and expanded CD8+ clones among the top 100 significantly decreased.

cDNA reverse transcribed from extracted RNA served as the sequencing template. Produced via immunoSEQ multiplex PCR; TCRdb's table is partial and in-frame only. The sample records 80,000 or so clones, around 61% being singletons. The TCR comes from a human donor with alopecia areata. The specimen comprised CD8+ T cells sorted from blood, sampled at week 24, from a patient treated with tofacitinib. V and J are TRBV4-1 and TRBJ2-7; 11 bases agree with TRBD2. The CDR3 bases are TGCGCCAGCAGCCAAGAGTTGGTGATAGCGGGAGGGGTCGCCTACGAGCAGTACTTC. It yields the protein CASSQELVIAGGVAYEQYF.